The source of this T cell receptor (beta chain) is a study of T cells expressing NK-cell markers. Background on the study: Serological testing identified most of the eight sequenced donors as HCMV-seropositive and one as seronegative. Study-wide findings and caveats: A handful of donors likewise had their CD3+CD56-NKG2C+ fraction led by these clonotypes.

The CDR3 has 15 amino acids. CDR1 is SGHRS, CDR2 YFSETQ, per germline. Remarks on this clonotype: The antigen is not known.

TCRdb processed the 5' RACE reads again and assigns one entry to each CDR3 protein, with no DNA. The specimen's table records a few hundred thousand distinct CDR3 sequences. Input material: blood T cells: a sorted CD56 or NKG2C T cell subset, CD4+ or CD8+ T cells, or bulk PBMC T cells (not recorded which). The clonotype was recovered from a man aged 18-69 years in good health. This chain joins TRBV5-1 and TRBJ1-3; the TRBD1 assignment by TCRdb is unverifiable without DNA. Here the CDR3 reads CASSRDSGSGNTIYF. The full variable domain, completed using reference TRBV5-1 and TRBJ1-3, is KAGVTQTPRYLIKTRGQQVTLSCSPISGHRSVSWYQQTPGQGLQFLFEYFSETQRNKGNFPGRFSGRQFSNSRSEMNVSTLELGDSALYLCASSRDSGSGNTIYFGEGSWLTVV.